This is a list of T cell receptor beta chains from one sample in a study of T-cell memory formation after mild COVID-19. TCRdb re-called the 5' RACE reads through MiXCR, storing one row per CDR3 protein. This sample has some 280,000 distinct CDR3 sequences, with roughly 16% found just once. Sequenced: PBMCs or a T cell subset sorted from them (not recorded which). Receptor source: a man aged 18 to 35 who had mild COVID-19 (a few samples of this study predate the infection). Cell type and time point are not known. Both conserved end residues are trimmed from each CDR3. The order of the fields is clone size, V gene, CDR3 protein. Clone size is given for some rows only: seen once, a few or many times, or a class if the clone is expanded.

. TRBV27 ASSPRAGTGLADTQY
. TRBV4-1 ASSLPPGGNQPQH
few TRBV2 ASSDPGQGPYEQY
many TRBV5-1 ASSLAANEQF
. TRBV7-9 ASSLGTSEMQETQY
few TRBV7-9 ASSLIDTQY
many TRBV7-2 ASSLASGGTDTQY
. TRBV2 ASILDTQY
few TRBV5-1 ASSSGTGDYGYT
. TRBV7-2 ASSRRSGGGETQY
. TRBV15 ATSRDRDGETQY
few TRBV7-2 ASSLARIGGDTQY
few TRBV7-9 ASSDRLAQETQY
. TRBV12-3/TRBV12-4 ASSLRGLAVNEQF
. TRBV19 ASSDLDRGEYSNQPQH
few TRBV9 ASSVEVRGIDTQY
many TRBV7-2 ASSPRGAQETQY
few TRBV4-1 ASSLAFFFNYGYT
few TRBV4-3 ASSYDAGNYEQY
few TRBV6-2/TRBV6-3 ASNPTSRTDTQY
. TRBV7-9 ASSPGVGRNVLYGYT
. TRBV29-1 STGTGPLITEAF
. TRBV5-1 ASSFSGGATTDTQY
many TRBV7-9 ASSARGYNEQF
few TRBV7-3 ASSPGGGLANTYEQY
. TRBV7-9 ASSSLNTGYGEQF
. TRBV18 ASSPQGNAEAF
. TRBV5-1 ASSLVDSQETQY
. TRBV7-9 ASSTEIGNPREKLF
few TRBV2 ASSEVRDLGYT
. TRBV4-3 ASSQASVPGELF
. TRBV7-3 ASSQDRASYNEQF
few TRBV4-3 ASSQDLKSGVSTDTQY
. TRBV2 ASETQETQY
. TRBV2 ATTPEGHTDTQY
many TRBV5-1 ASSLEAAGNTIY
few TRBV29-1 SVVEFSGTNYGYT
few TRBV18 ASSPGIDQPQH
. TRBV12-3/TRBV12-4 ASSNGPQRAF
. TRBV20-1 SARLPLDTQY
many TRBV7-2 ASSLDRNTEAF
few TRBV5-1 ASSLVGRVGSEQY
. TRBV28 ASSYLGQGAADTQY
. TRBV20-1 SATRTGEADTQY